The clone carrying this T cell receptor beta chain was detected only a few times. What it binds is unknown. This sample was taken from a study of blood T cells in healthy people across ages. General study results and limits: Among long-lived donors, naive CD4+ cells were more numerous and diversity higher than in aged donors.

Trimming stripped 2 bases from V and 5 bases from J, with 15 bases between. Germline CDR1 ENHRY, CDR2 SYGVKD. The CDR3 runs 15 residues. Together with a sample-barcoded 5' primer, a J-beta primer mix was included in a second PCR lasting roughly 6 to 12 cycles. TCRdb analysed the 5' RACE reads with MiXCR anew, one entry per CDR3 protein. In the table there are hundreds of thousands of distinct CDR3 sequences, about 47% of which are singletons. This chain uses TRBV10-3 with TRBJ2-5; no clear D. This sequence originates from a man older than 75 in good health. Sequenced input: blood. The CDR3, as DNA: TGTGCCATCAGTGAGCCTGATAGAAGAGAGGAGACCCAGTACTTC. Translation: CAISEPDRREETQYF.